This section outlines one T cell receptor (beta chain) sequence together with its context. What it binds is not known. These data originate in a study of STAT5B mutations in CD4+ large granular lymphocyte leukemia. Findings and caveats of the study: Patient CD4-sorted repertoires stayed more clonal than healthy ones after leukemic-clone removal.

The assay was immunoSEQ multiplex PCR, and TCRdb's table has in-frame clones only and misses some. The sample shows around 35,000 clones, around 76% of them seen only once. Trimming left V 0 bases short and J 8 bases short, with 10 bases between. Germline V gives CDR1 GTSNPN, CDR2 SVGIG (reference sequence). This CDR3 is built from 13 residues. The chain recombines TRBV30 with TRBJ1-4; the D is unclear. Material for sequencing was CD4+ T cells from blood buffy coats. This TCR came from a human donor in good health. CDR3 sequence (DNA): TGTGCCTGGAGTGTATTCGGTAGGGAAAAACTGTTTTTT. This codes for CAWSVFGREKLFF.